These 8 T cell receptor beta chains were all obtained from the same sample, sequenced in a study of blood T cell repertoires in COVID-19. Sequencing was performed with immunoSEQ multiplex PCR; in TCRdb, only in-frame clones are kept and a portion is missing. The data show about 98,000 clones, around nine tenths seen once. The sample comprised peripheral blood. The receptor set was obtained from a man aged 70 or older with acute or convalescent COVID-19.

This chain joins TRBV7-2 and TRBJ1-1; unclear D gene. This CDR3 has 14 residues. The V gene lost 1 base and the J gene lost 1 base, with 7 bases spanning the gap. CDR1 SGHTA and CDR2 FQGNSA come from the germline V gene. The CDR3 region is CASSLGRGNTEAFF. The CDR3 nucleotides are TGTGCCAGCAGCTTAGGGCGGGGGAACACTGAAGCTTTCTTT.

This rearrangement joins TRBV2 to TRBJ1-5, with D uncertain. The CDR3 runs 14 residues. Trimming took off 6 bases at V and 5 bases at J, with 14 bases between the two ends. CDR1 and CDR2 (germline): SNHLY, FYNNEI. CDR3 amino acids: CASSRETIDQPQHF. CDR3 nucleotide sequence: TGTGCCAGCAGCCGGGAAACTATCGATCAGCCCCAGCATTTT.

This CDR3 reads CASSPKGPIDGYTF. The CDR3 DNA sequence: TGTGCCAGCAGCCCCAAGGGGCCCATAGATGGCTACACCTTC. J is TRBJ1-2 and V is TRBV5-8, with D tentatively TRBD1 (5 bases). Between the trimmed V and J ends, which lost 4 bases and 6 bases, there was a span of 16 bases. Germline V gene sequence: CDR1 SGHTS, CDR2 YDEGEE. This CDR3 region has 14 residues.

This chain joins TRBV11-2 and TRBJ2-5; 12 bases line up with TRBD2. V lost 4 bases and J lost 2; bases outside the gene matches: 5. From germline, CDR1 is SGHAT and CDR2 FQNNGV. The CDR3 runs to 16 residues. CDR3 loop: CASSSLAGGPQETQYF. CDR3 in DNA: TGTGCCAGCAGCTCCCTAGCGGGGGGGCCGCAAGAGACCCAGTACTTC.

This chain joins TRBV12-3 or TRBV12-4 and TRBJ1-2; D might be TRBD1 (6 bases). There are 13 residues in the CDR3. Trimming pared 4 bases from V and 8 bases from J, leaving 14 bases between. In DNA, the CDR3 is TGTGCCAGCAGTTCCCCACAGGGTAGAGGCTACACCTTC. This encodes CASSSPQGRGYTF.

The rearrangement uses TRBV28 and TRBJ2-5, with a weak D call TRBD2 (7 bases). The V gene lost 3 bases and the J gene lost 7 bases, with 15 bases spanning the gap. This CDR3 region has 14 residues. Germline lookup yields CDR1 MDHEN and CDR2 SYDVKM. CDR3 bases: TGTGCCAGCAGTTTGGGAGGGGGGGCAGGGACCCAGTACTTC. Translation: CASSLGGGAGTQYF.

This clone came up once. This chain joins TRBV5-1 and TRBJ1-2, with D uncertain. Germline lookup yields CDR1 SGHRS and CDR2 YFSETQ. The CDR3 consists of 12 residues. V was cut by 0 bases and J by 5 bases, with 5 bases left in between. CDR3 amino acids: CASSLEQYGYTF. CDR3 DNA: TGCGCCAGCAGCTTGGAACAGTATGGCTACACCTTC.

The chain is built from TRBV5-1 and TRBJ1-2; 7 bases map to TRBD1. CDR1 is SGHRS, CDR2 YFSETQ, per germline. The CDR3 extends over 14 amino acids. With V trimmed by 6 bases and J by 8 bases, 13 bases remained unmatched. CDR3 amino acids: CASTQDRVQGGYTF. CDR3 bases: TGCGCCAGCACCCAAGACAGGGTCCAAGGGGGCTACACCTTC.